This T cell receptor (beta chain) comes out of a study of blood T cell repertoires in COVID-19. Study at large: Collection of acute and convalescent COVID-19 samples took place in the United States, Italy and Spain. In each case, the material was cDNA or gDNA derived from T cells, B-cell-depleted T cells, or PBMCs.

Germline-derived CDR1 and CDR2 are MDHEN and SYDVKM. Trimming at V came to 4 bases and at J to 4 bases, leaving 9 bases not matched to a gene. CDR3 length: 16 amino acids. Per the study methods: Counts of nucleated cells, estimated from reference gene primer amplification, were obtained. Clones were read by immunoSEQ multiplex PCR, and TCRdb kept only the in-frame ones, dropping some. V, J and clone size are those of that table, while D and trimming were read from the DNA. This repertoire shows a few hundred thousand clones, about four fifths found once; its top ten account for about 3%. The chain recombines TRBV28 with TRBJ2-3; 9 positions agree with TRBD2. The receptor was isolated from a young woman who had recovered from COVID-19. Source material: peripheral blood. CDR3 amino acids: CASSSIAGADADTQYF. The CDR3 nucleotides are TGTGCCAGCAGTTCAATAGCGGGGGCTGACGCAGATACGCAGTATTTT.